The 17 T cell receptor beta chains given below trace back to one sample, sequenced in a study of cytomegalovirus exposure and HLA in healthy donors. The PCR employed 60 Vbeta primers together with 13 Jbeta primers. Repertoires were generated with immunoSEQ multiplex PCR, while TCRdb's copy carries only in-frame clones and drops some. The data contain roughly 150,000 clones, roughly 82% of them singletons. The material sequenced was PBMCs. These receptors were taken from a woman between 45 and 65 years old in good health and CMV-seropositive.

The chain links TRBV27 to TRBJ2-1, with D maybe TRBD1 (6 bases). CDR3 length: 13 residues. Germline values: CDR1 MNHEY, CDR2 SMNVEV (reference sequence). V lost 4 bases and J lost 3, with 7 bases in between. The CDR3 sequence: CASSSDSYNEQFF. DNA of the CDR3: TGTGCCAGCAGTTCGGACAGCTACAATGAGCAGTTCTTC.

The chain is built from TRBV7-9 and TRBJ1-1, with 8 bases identical to TRBD1. CDR3 length: 13 residues. V lost 7 bases, J lost 1 base, and 2 bases stayed unmatched. CDR1 and CDR2 from the germline V gene are SEHNR and FQNEAQ (reference sequence). The CDR3 bases are TGTGCCAGCATCGGGACAGGGAACACTGAAGCTTTCTTT. Translation: CASIGTGNTEAFF.

This chain uses TRBV29-1 with TRBJ1-2, with 9 bases that match TRBD1. The ends lost 1 base at V and 0 bases at J; junction bases unmatched: 6. The CDR3 is made up of 16 amino acids. Germline V gives CDR1 SQVTM, CDR2 ANQGSEA. This CDR3 reads CSVEGMGQGANYGYTF. CDR3 DNA sequence: TGCAGCGTTGAAGGAATGGGACAGGGAGCTAACTATGGCTACACCTTC. Based on the CDR3 plus reference TRBV29-1 and TRBJ1-2, the full variable domain is SAVISQKPSRDICQRGTSLTIQCQVDSQVTMMFWYRQQPGQSLTLIATANQGSEATYESGFVIDKFPISRPNLTFSTLTVSNMSPEDSSIYLCSVEGMGQGANYGYTFGSGTRLTVV.

In its sample, this clone was seen once. In DNA, the CDR3 is TGTGCCAGCAGAACTAGCGGGACCGGGGAGCTGTTTTTT. It is translated as CASRTSGTGELFF. V and J are TRBV6-1 and TRBJ2-2; 9 nucleotides line up with TRBD2. Germline CDR1 and CDR2: MNHNS and SASEGT. CDR3 size: 13 residues. The V gene end was trimmed by 6 bases and the J gene end by 5 bases; junction bases not matched to a gene: 1.

This chain joins TRBV6-6 and TRBJ1-2, with D perhaps matching TRBD1 (5 bases). The CDR3 has 15 residues. Germline V gene data show CDR1 as MNHNY and CDR2 as SVGAGI (reference sequence). With 2 bases removed from V and 8 bases from J, the gap between germline ends came to 18 bases. The CDR3 here is CASSYPGQGKYGYTF. The CDR3 DNA reads as TGTGCCAGCAGTTACCCAGGGCAGGGTAAATACGGCTACACCTTC.

The V call is TRBV2, the J call TRBJ1-1; D is possibly TRBD1 (5 bases). Germline lookup yields CDR1 SNHLY and CDR2 FYNNEI. CDR3 length: 12 amino acids. V gave up 3 bases and J gave up 4 bases, with 6 bases separating them. This chain's CDR3 is CASSDRATEAFF. The CDR3 DNA is TGTGCCAGCAGTGACAGGGCCACTGAAGCTTTCTTT.

The chain joins TRBV2 to TRBJ1-6, with D perhaps matching TRBD1 (5 bases). The CDR3 covers 14 residues. Looked up from germline, CDR1 is SNHLY and CDR2 is FYNNEI. Trimming removed 4 bases from V and 6 bases from J, with 10 bases in between. This CDR3 is CASSAGTFNSPLHF. The CDR3 DNA reads as TGTGCCAGCAGTGCCGGGACTTTTAATTCACCCCTCCACTTT.

The chain couples TRBV19 to TRBJ2-3; 9 bases line up with TRBD1. The CDR3 runs to 14 residues. From germline, CDR1 is LNHDA and CDR2 SQIVND (reference sequence). Trimming at V came to 9 bases and at J to 4 bases, leaving 8 bases not matched to a gene. In DNA, the CDR3 is TGTGCCAGCCAAGACAGGGGGTCTTCAGATACGCAGTATTTT. Translated: CASQDRGSSDTQYF. Supplemented by reference TRBV19 and TRBJ2-3, the full variable domain reads DGGITQSPKYLFRKEGQNVTLSCEQNLNHDAMYWYRQDPGQGLRLIYYSQIVNDFQKGDIAEGYSVSREKKESFPLTVTSAQKNPTAFYLCASQDRGSSDTQYFGPGTRLTVL.

This clone was seen a few times. The J gene is TRBJ2-5, the V gene TRBV5-4; D is perhaps TRBD2 (6 bases). The CDR3 length is 15 residues. Germline lookup yields CDR1 SGHNT and CDR2 YYREEE (reference sequence). V lost 0 bases, J lost 3 bases, and 12 bases lay in between. CDR3 loop: CASSLGVGGEETQYF. CDR3 bases: TGTGCCAGCAGCTTGGGGGTCGGAGGGGAAGAGACCCAGTACTTC.

This chain joins TRBV7-2 and TRBJ1-3; TRBD1 agrees at 9 bases. The J segment lost 7 bases and the V segment lost 5 bases, leaving 3 bases of the junction unmatched. Germline-derived CDR1 and CDR2 are SGHTA and FQGNSA. The CDR3 loop spans 13 amino acids. The CDR3 loop is CASSVQGANTIYF. The DNA for the CDR3 is TGTGCCAGCAGCGTACAGGGGGCGAACACCATATATTTT.

The rearrangement links TRBV30 to TRBJ2-7; 9 nucleotides line up with TRBD1. Germline values: CDR1 GTSNPN, CDR2 SVGIG (reference sequence). Trimming cost V 3 bases and J 2 bases; bases outside gene matches: 5. The CDR3 is made up of 14 amino acids. In DNA, the CDR3 is TGTGCCTGGAGGGACAGGGGCCCACCCTACGAGCAGTACTTC. This codes for CAWRDRGPPYEQYF.

This rearrangement joins TRBV18 to TRBJ1-1; D perhaps matches TRBD1 (5 bases). The CDR3 consists of 15 residues. Trimming took off 2 bases at V and 2 bases at J, with 12 bases between the two ends. In germline, CDR1 is KGHSH, CDR2 LQKENI. The CDR3 nucleotides read TGTGCCAGCTCACCATTTACCCAGGGCAACACTGAAGCTTTCTTT. This gives the protein CASSPFTQGNTEAFF. The full variable domain, with the rest looked up from reference TRBV18 and TRBJ1-1, is NAGVMQNPRHLVRRRGQEARLRCSPMKGHSHVYWYRQLPEEGLKFMVYLQKENIIDESGMPKERFSAEFPKEGPSILRIQQVVRGDSAAYFCASSPFTQGNTEAFFGQGTRLTVV.

The chain couples TRBV19 to TRBJ1-4, with D uncertain. From germline, CDR1 is LNHDA and CDR2 SQIVND (reference sequence). V lost 0 bases and J lost 6, with 11 bases in between. The CDR3 totals 15 residues. Written as DNA, the CDR3 is TGTGCCAGTAGTATAGATCTATCCGGGGATGAAAAACTGTTTTTT. It specifies CASSIDLSGDEKLFF.

V usage is TRBV10-2 and J usage is TRBJ1-2, with 7 bases matching TRBD1. Per germline, CDR1 WSHSY and CDR2 SAAADI. V dropped 5 bases and J dropped 3; count of bases not matched to a gene: 9. This CDR3 has 15 amino acids. The CDR3 is CASSTTGERDYGYTF. The CDR3 coding sequence is TGCGCCAGCAGTACCACAGGGGAAAGGGACTATGGCTACACCTTC.

The CDR3 reads CSALIGTFQETQYF. DNA for the CDR3: TGCAGCGCTTTGATCGGGACTTTCCAAGAGACCCAGTACTTC. This rearrangement joins TRBV29-1 to TRBJ2-5; perhaps TRBD2 as D (6 bases). The CDR3 extends over 14 amino acids. Deletions cut 7 bases from V and 1 base from J, with 16 bases between. Germline CDR1 reads SQVTM; CDR2 reads ANQGSEA.

This chain links TRBV9 with TRBJ1-1, with unresolved D. Looked up from germline, CDR1 is SGDLS and CDR2 is YYNGEE. This CDR3 contains 14 residues. Trimming pared 4 bases from V and 1 base from J, leaving 11 bases between. The CDR3, as DNA: TGTGCCAGCAGCCCGGCCGAGGGGAACACTGAAGCTTTCTTT. Protein: CASSPAEGNTEAFF.

The rearrangement uses TRBV6-9 and TRBJ1-4, with 7 positions matching TRBD1. The germline V gene has CDR1 MNHGY and CDR2 SVAAGI. The CDR3 extends over 15 amino acids. V lost 6 bases and J lost 2; bases outside the gene matches: 6. Here the CDR3 DNA reads TGTGCCAGCAGCCCAGACAGGGTTACTAATGAAAAACTGTTTTTT. Residues: CASSPDRVTNEKLFF.